This record covers a single T cell receptor (beta chain). Its antigen is undetermined. These data are taken from a study of T cell responses to AZD1222 COVID-19 vaccine. Study findings and constraints: Spike was spanned by vaccine-associated CD4 TCRs, which were dominant at 160-218 and 743-854. Only after the peak T cell response were repertoires sampled.

V gave up 6 bases and J gave up 1 base, with 12 bases separating them. This CDR3 comprises 13 residues. The germline V gene has CDR1 GTSNPN and CDR2 SVGIG (reference sequence). The assay was immunoSEQ multiplex PCR, and TCRdb's table has in-frame clones only and misses some. In the table there are 120,000 to 150,000 clones, about 91% of which are singletons. The chain joins TRBV30 to TRBJ1-1; D is undetermined. This specimen consisted of peripheral blood, obtained on day 0 of AZD1222 vaccination. This clonotype originated in an adult in good health. CDR3 sequence reads: CACRPRGNTEAFF. Here the CDR3 DNA reads TGTGCCTGCCGACCGCGGGGGAACACTGAAGCTTTCTTT.